This T cell receptor beta chain was observed in a study of shared clonotypes between healthy human individuals. General observations from the study: On the whole, naive subsets had larger estimated richness than memory subsets had.

TCRdb keeps only in-frame clones here, not all; method: immunoSEQ multiplex PCR. The profile shows under 2,500,000 clones, about 94% of them singletons. Note on this clone: What it binds is not known.

This clonotype was obtained from a man younger than 35 in good health. Sequenced sample: naive CD4+ T cells sorted from blood. Indicated subset: CD45RA+ positively selected.

The CDR3 here is CASSRPPTLAWENIQYF. DNA of the CDR3: TGTGCCAGCAGCCGACCACCGACACTAGCGTGGGAAAACATTCAGTACTTC. This chain connects TRBV7-9 to TRBJ2-4; 7 bases are shared with TRBD2. Trimming removed 5 bases from V and 5 bases from J; junction bases left unmatched: 15. Germline values: CDR1 SEHNR, CDR2 FQNEAQ (reference sequence). This CDR3 region has 17 residues.